This passage covers 28 T cell receptor beta chains from one sample sequenced in a study of T cells in Graves' hyperthyroidism and ophthalmopathy. Amplified TCR beta CDR3 regions came from RNA transcripts. HTBI primers were used for first-round RT-PCR of the TCR CDR3. Via MiXCR, TCRdb re-called the multiplex PCR reads, giving one row per CDR3 protein. Of roughly 520,000 distinct CDR3 sequences in the sample, around a quarter were seen once. Sequencing used blood. The source is a woman aged 30 to 39 with Graves' ophthalmopathy.

This clonotype was seen ten or more times. V gene TRBV30 combines with J gene TRBJ1-1, with 7 bases matching TRBD1. V lost 0 bases, J lost 7 bases, and 2 bases stayed unmatched. CDR1 GTSNPN and CDR2 SVGIG come from the germline V gene (reference sequence). This CDR3 is 12 amino acids long. CDR3 DNA sequence: TGTGCCTGGAGTGTACAGGGGTTTGAAGCTTTCTTT. This encodes CAWSVQGFEAFF.

V and J are TRBV24-1 and TRBJ2-7; TRBD2 is a possible D gene (6 bases). The V end was cut by 4 bases, the J end by 0 bases, with 15 bases between. There are 16 residues in the CDR3. CDR1 and CDR2 from the germline V gene are KGHDR and SFDVKD. CDR3 residues: CATSDRDSESSYEQYF. The CDR3 region has the DNA TGTGCCACCAGTGACCGGGACTCTGAAAGCTCCTACGAGCAGTACTTC.

The sample holds many counts of this clonotype. The rearrangement links TRBV3-1 to TRBJ1-1, with no clear D. Per germline, CDR1 LGHDT and CDR2 YNNKEL (reference sequence). CDR3 length: 13 amino acids. V dropped 4 bases and J dropped 6 bases, with 12 bases sitting between them. The CDR3: CASSPKGWPEAFF. In DNA form, the CDR3 reads TGTGCCAGCAGCCCTAAGGGATGGCCTGAAGCTTTCTTT.

The chain couples TRBV6-1 to TRBJ1-1, with D unclear. Per germline, CDR1 MNHNS and CDR2 SASEGT. V was trimmed by 7 bases and J by 1 base, leaving 19 bases between them. The CDR3 has 16 residues. The chain's CDR3 is CASTRRNVGKNTEAFF. The CDR3 DNA sequence: TGTGCCAGCACCCGAAGAAATGTCGGTAAGAACACTGAAGCTTTCTTT.

The table lists this clonotype with a few counts. The chain links TRBV15 to TRBJ1-5, with 10 bases identical to TRBD1. V lost 9 bases, J lost 6 bases, and 11 bases stayed unmatched. CDR1 LNHNV and CDR2 YYDKDF come from the germline V gene (reference sequence). This CDR3 has 15 residues. Here the CDR3 DNA reads TGTGCCACGAGCCGGGACAGGGGAGGCAGTCAGCCCCAGCATTTT. This encodes CATSRDRGGSQPQHF.

DNA for the CDR3: TGTGCCAGCACCCTGGGCGAGGTTCACCCCATATATAGCAATCAGCCCCAGCATTTT. Its translation is CASTLGEVHPIYSNQPQHF. This chain joins TRBV11-2 and TRBJ1-5; D remains ambiguous. V gave up 7 bases and J gave up 0 bases, with 25 bases separating them. The CDR3 is 19 amino acids. Germline CDR1 and CDR2: SGHAT and FQNNGV.

The table lists this clonotype with many counts. This sequence joins TRBV19 and TRBJ1-2; D is ambiguous. V gave up 7 bases and J gave up 5 bases, with 14 bases separating them. The CDR3 totals 13 residues. Germline-derived CDR1 and CDR2 are LNHDA and SQIVND (reference sequence). The CDR3 DNA is TGTGCCAGTAAGGCGGATCCGGCATATGGCTACACCTTC. Encoded protein: CASKADPAYGYTF. The complete variable domain, with remaining parts taken from reference TRBV19 and TRBJ1-2, reads DGGITQSPKYLFRKEGQNVTLSCEQNLNHDAMYWYRQDPGQGLRLIYYSQIVNDFQKGDIAEGYSVSREKKESFPLTVTSAQKNPTAFYLCASKADPAYGYTFGSGTRLTVV.

The table lists this clonotype with a few counts. V and J are TRBV28 and TRBJ2-4, with 7 bases that match TRBD1. Germline V lookup: CDR1 MDHEN, CDR2 SYDVKM. This CDR3 has 13 residues. The ends lost 8 bases at V and 5 bases at J; junction bases unmatched: 6. The CDR3, as DNA: TGTGCCAGCGGCATTGACAGGGAAAACATTCAGTACTTC. Translated, it gives CASGIDRENIQYF.

This clonotype was observed at least ten times. The CDR3 DNA reads TGTGCCAGCTCATCGGGACCGATCTATGGCTACACCTTC. Its translation: CASSSGPIYGYTF. This rearrangement joins TRBV18 to TRBJ1-2, with D perhaps TRBD1 (5 bases). V lost 5 bases and J lost 4, with 11 bases in between. The germline V gene encodes CDR1 KGHSH and CDR2 LQKENI. This CDR3 is built from 13 residues.

This clonotype was observed many times. The J gene is TRBJ1-1, the V gene TRBV20-1; D gene uncertain. The length of the CDR3 is 13 residues. CDR1 and CDR2 (germline): DFQATT, SNEGSKA (reference sequence). The V end lost 4 bases, the J end lost 1 base, and 10 bases lay between the germline ends. The CDR3 sequence: CSATPPENTEAFF. The CDR3 coding sequence is TGCAGTGCTACCCCTCCCGAGAACACTGAAGCTTTCTTT.

This clonotype showed up many times. The rearrangement joins TRBV28 to TRBJ2-5; D might be TRBD2 (5 bases). CDR1 and CDR2 from the germline V gene are MDHEN and SYDVKM. This CDR3 spans 12 amino acids. Trimming took 6 bases from V and 5 from J, leaving 10 bases between them. The CDR3 sequence is CASSFTRETQYF. The CDR3 DNA follows: TGTGCCAGCAGCTTCACTAGGGAGACCCAGTACTTC.

The chain combines TRBV13 with TRBJ1-5; 7 bases fit TRBD1. The CDR3 is made up of 15 amino acids. V was clipped by 4 bases and J by 7 bases; unmatched bases: 10. Germline-derived CDR1 and CDR2 are PRHDT and FYEKMQ (reference sequence). CDR3 residues: CASSYRSGGRQPQHF. The DNA for the CDR3 is TGTGCCAGCAGCTACCGTTCAGGGGGACGGCAGCCCCAGCATTTT.

The chain is built from TRBV14 and TRBJ1-5, with D possibly matching TRBD1 (5 bases). The CDR3 runs 17 residues. V lost 10 bases to trimming and J lost 2 bases, with 24 bases between them. Looked up from germline, CDR1 is SGHDN and CDR2 is FVKESK. The chain's CDR3 is CANYKQGFLRGNQPQHF. In nucleotides, the CDR3 is TGTGCCAACTATAAGCAGGGCTTTTTGAGGGGCAATCAGCCCCAGCATTTT.

The chain joins TRBV12-5 to TRBJ2-7, with 10 positions matching TRBD2. Unmatched junction bases numbered 3, after V lost 5 bases and J lost 2 bases. Germline-derived CDR1 and CDR2 are LGHNT and FRNRAP. This CDR3 spans 14 amino acids. Here the CDR3 DNA reads TGTGCTAGTGGTCCTAGCGGGGGAACCTACGAGCAGTACTTC. Its translation is CASGPSGGTYEQYF.

This clonotype was seen at least ten times. V gene TRBV12-3 or TRBV12-4 combines with J gene TRBJ2-2; D not certain. The length of the CDR3 is 13 residues. The ends were cut back, 2 bases at V and 3 bases at J, with 4 bases in the middle. DNA of the CDR3: TGTGCCAGCAGTTTACAGGACACCGGGGAGCTGTTTTTT. It translates to CASSLQDTGELFF.

This clonotype was counted between two and nine times. This chain connects TRBV12-3 or TRBV12-4 to TRBJ1-2; 7 bases map to TRBD1. The length of the CDR3 is 15 residues. V gave up 0 bases and J gave up 6 bases; unmatched junction bases: 7. CDR3 in amino acids: CASSLALRQGHGYTF. In nucleotides, the CDR3 is TGTGCCAGCAGTTTAGCGCTAAGACAGGGTCATGGCTACACCTTC.

This clonotype was found many times. The J gene is TRBJ1-5, the V gene TRBV27, with D possibly TRBD1 on 6 matching bases. With 9 bases removed from V and 4 bases from J, the gap between germline ends came to 16 bases. The CDR3 is 14 residues long. From germline, CDR1 is MNHEY and CDR2 SMNVEV (reference sequence). In nucleotides, the CDR3 is TGTGCCAGTAGGTCAGGGGTTATGAATCAGCCCCAGCATTTT. Its translation: CASRSGVMNQPQHF.

This clonotype showed up many times. The chain is built from TRBV5-5 and TRBJ2-2; a possible D gene is TRBD1 (6 bases). Germline CDR1 and CDR2: SGHKS and YYEKEE (reference sequence). Deletions cut 2 bases from V and 2 bases from J, with 10 bases between. This CDR3 is built from 15 residues. The CDR3 nucleotides read TGTGCCAGCAGCTTCAGGGGCGATAACACCGGGGAGCTGTTTTTT. As protein: CASSFRGDNTGELFF.

This clonotype was seen once. The CDR3 sequence: CASSPTGGKSPLHF. The DNA for the CDR3 is TGTGCCAGCAGTCCTACAGGGGGAAAATCACCCCTCCACTTT. The rearrangement joins TRBV2 to TRBJ1-6; TRBD1 agrees at 8 bases. V shed 5 bases and J 10 bases; nucleotides not matched to a gene: 7. Germline lookup yields CDR1 SNHLY and CDR2 FYNNEI. This CDR3 contains 14 residues.

This clonotype was counted only a few times. The chain carries TRBV27 and TRBJ1-2; D is undetermined. V was trimmed by 4 bases and J by 1 base, leaving 16 bases between them. Looked up from germline, CDR1 is MNHEY and CDR2 is SMNVEV (reference sequence). This CDR3 contains 16 residues. The CDR3 reads CASSSAGISINYGYTF. CDR3 bases: TGTGCCAGCAGTTCCGCCGGGATCTCTATTAACTATGGCTACACCTTC.

V usage is TRBV6-1 and J usage is TRBJ2-7; 8 nucleotides align to TRBD1. CDR3 size: 14 residues. Unmatched junction bases numbered 8, after V lost 7 bases and J lost 3 bases. In germline, CDR1 is MNHNS, CDR2 SASEGT. Here the CDR3 reads CASTQGASDYEQYF. For the CDR3, the DNA is TGTGCCAGCACCCAGGGGGCGAGTGACTACGAGCAGTACTTC.

This clonotype was recorded a few times. The CDR3 region is CASGWGAGQPQHF. As DNA, the CDR3 is TGTGCCAGTGGCTGGGGCGCCGGTCAGCCCCAGCATTTT. The genes are TRBV19 and TRBJ1-5; TRBD1 is a possible D gene (5 bases). The CDR3 is 13 amino acids. Trimming cost V 8 bases and J 6 bases, with 14 bases left between them. The germline V gene encodes CDR1 LNHDA and CDR2 SQIVND (reference sequence). Supplemented by reference TRBV19 and TRBJ1-5, the full variable domain reads DGGITQSPKYLFRKEGQNVTLSCEQNLNHDAMYWYRQDPGQGLRLIYYSQIVNDFQKGDIAEGYSVSREKKESFPLTVTSAQKNPTAFYLCASGWGAGQPQHFGDGTRLSIL.

Concerning this clonotype: Given a far larger clone just one base away, this is likely a sequencing read error. The chain is built from TRBV11-2 and TRBJ2-7; D not certain. This CDR3 spans 10 amino acids. CDR1 and CDR2 from the germline V gene are SGHAT and FQNNGV. CDR3 amino acids: CASSSNEQYF. The CDR3, as DNA: TGTGCCAGCAGCTCCAACGAGCAGTACTTC.

V is TRBV6-1 and J is TRBJ2-7, with D tentatively TRBD2 (6 bases). The V end lost 7 bases, the J end lost 3 bases, and 13 bases lay between the germline ends. The germline gives CDR1 MNHNS, CDR2 SASEGT. This CDR3 comprises 13 residues. The chain's CDR3 is CASTLGGLYEQYF. CDR3 DNA: TGTGCCAGCACCCTGGGAGGCCTCTACGAGCAGTACTTC.

This clonotype showed up many times. This rearrangement joins TRBV6-2 or TRBV6-3 to TRBJ1-6, with 7 bases matching TRBD1. This CDR3 has 17 amino acids. V trimming: 5 bases; J trimming: 6 bases; junction bases outside the gene matches: 13. Germline CDR1 is MNHEY and CDR2 is SVGEGT. The CDR3 DNA is TGTGCCAGCAGTAGACTTCTCGGGACAGTTAGTAATTCACCCCTCCACTTT. This encodes CASSRLLGTVSNSPLHF.

This clonotype was picked up many times. The chain links TRBV12-3 or TRBV12-4 to TRBJ2-2, with D unresolved. The V end was cut by 0 bases, the J end by 0 bases, with 2 bases between. The length of the CDR3 is 14 residues. DNA for the CDR3: TGTGCCAGCAGTTTAGCGCCGAACACCGGGGAGCTGTTTTTT. This codes for CASSLAPNTGELFF.

This clonotype was observed at least ten times. The J gene is TRBJ1-1, the V gene TRBV30; 9 bases fit TRBD1. Germline loops: CDR1 GTSNPN, CDR2 SVGIG (reference sequence). The CDR3 runs to 15 residues. Germline trimming cut 2 bases from V and 2 bases from J; bases unmatched to any gene: 6. The CDR3 loop reads CAWSIGTGPNTEAFF. DNA of the CDR3: TGTGCCTGGAGTATAGGGACAGGGCCAAACACTGAAGCTTTCTTT.

This clonotype was seen a few times. This sequence joins TRBV6-1 and TRBJ1-5, with a possible D match to TRBD1 (5 bases). CDR3 length equals 15 residues. V lost 10 bases and J lost 0, with 16 bases in between. Germline V gives CDR1 MNHNS, CDR2 SASEGT. CDR3 sequence: CATQTTGDSNQPQHF. CDR3 sequence (DNA): TGTGCCACCCAGACCACGGGGGATAGCAATCAGCCCCAGCATTTT.